Presented here are 22 T cell receptor beta chains from one specimen sequenced in a study of T cell responses to AZD1222 COVID-19 vaccine. Profiling relied on immunoSEQ multiplex PCR, and the TCRdb table lists in-frame clones only, not all of them. This table holds 140,000 to 150,000 clones, roughly 91% found once. The sample was peripheral blood, taken on day 0 of AZD1222 vaccination. The source is an adult in good health.

This clone has a single count. The chain joins TRBV5-1 to TRBJ1-1, with a possible D match to TRBD1 (6 bases). The CDR3 contains 14 residues. Germline CDR1 is SGHRS and CDR2 is YFSETQ. The V and J ends lost 0 bases and 6 bases respectively, with 12 bases between them. The CDR3 nucleotides read TGCGCCAGCAGCTTGGTACAGGGAGCTCCTGAAGCTTTCTTT. Translated, it gives CASSLVQGAPEAFF.

This clone was counted a single time. In DNA form, the CDR3 reads TGCGCCAGCAGCTTGGCGGCTAGCGGGACCCAAGAGACCCAGTACTTC. This translates into CASSLAASGTQETQYF. The V gene is TRBV5-1, the J gene TRBJ2-5; 9 bases are a match to TRBD2. The CDR3 totals 16 residues. Per germline, CDR1 SGHRS and CDR2 YFSETQ. The junction had 4 bases not matched to a gene; V was cut back by 0 bases and J by 1 base. Using reference TRBV5-1 and TRBJ2-5 for the parts outside the CDR3, the full variable domain is KAGVTQTPRYLIKTRGQQVTLSCSPISGHRSVSWYQQTPGQGLQFLFEYFSETQRNKGNFPGRFSGRQFSNSRSEMNVSTLELGDSALYLCASSLAASGTQETQYFGPGTRLLVL.

This clone appeared a single time. The chain joins TRBV19 to TRBJ1-1, with TRBD1 identical over 8 bases. With 3 bases clipped from V and 1 base from J, the junction kept 7 bases outside the gene matches. CDR3 length: 16 amino acids. From germline, CDR1 is LNHDA and CDR2 SQIVND (reference sequence). CDR3 in DNA: TGTGCCAGTAGTATCGCCCGGGACAGGTGGAACACTGAAGCTTTCTTT. Protein product: CASSIARDRWNTEAFF. Full variable domain (remainder filled in from reference TRBV19 and TRBJ1-1): DGGITQSPKYLFRKEGQNVTLSCEQNLNHDAMYWYRQDPGQGLRLIYYSQIVNDFQKGDIAEGYSVSREKKESFPLTVTSAQKNPTAFYLCASSIARDRWNTEAFFGQGTRLTVV.

The chain recombines TRBV9 with TRBJ1-6; 11 nucleotides line up with TRBD1. V lost 3 bases to trimming and J lost 7 bases; unmatched junction nucleotides: 0. The V gene's germline CDR1 is SGDLS and CDR2 YYNGEE. CDR3 length equals 14 residues. CDR3 residues: CASSGTGGNSPLHF. The CDR3 DNA reads as TGTGCCAGCAGCGGGACAGGGGGCAATTCACCCCTCCACTTT.

The V call is TRBV30, the J call TRBJ2-3; D ambiguous. Trimming removed 3 bases from V and 6 bases from J, with 10 bases in between. Germline V gene sequence: CDR1 GTSNPN, CDR2 SVGIG (reference sequence). The CDR3 covers 12 residues. The CDR3 loop reads CAWSLGRDTQYF. The CDR3 DNA sequence: TGTGCCTGGAGCCTCGGTCGGGATACGCAGTATTTT.

This clone showed up just once. This chain connects TRBV5-1 to TRBJ1-4, with TRBD1 as a possible D gene (6 bases). The CDR3 extends over 15 amino acids. Trimming removed 0 bases at V and 7 bases at J, with 13 bases between. In germline, CDR1 is SGHRS, CDR2 YFSETQ. CDR3 sequence: CASSLGPQGGEKLFF. The CDR3 coding sequence is TGCGCCAGCAGCTTGGGACCACAGGGTGGTGAAAAACTGTTTTTT.

This chain connects TRBV5-1 to TRBJ2-2; 8 nucleotides align to TRBD2. The CDR3 has 16 amino acids. Germline V gene sequence: CDR1 SGHRS, CDR2 YFSETQ. V shed 0 bases, J shed 4 bases, and the junction held 5 bases outside the gene matches. This CDR3 is CASSLAPGGTTGELFF. The CDR3 bases are TGCGCCAGCAGCTTGGCCCCGGGGGGGACCACCGGGGAGCTGTTTTTT. Variable domain in full (rest from reference TRBV5-1 and TRBJ2-2): KAGVTQTPRYLIKTRGQQVTLSCSPISGHRSVSWYQQTPGQGLQFLFEYFSETQRNKGNFPGRFSGRQFSNSRSEMNVSTLELGDSALYLCASSLAPGGTTGELFFGEGSRLTVL.

The chain carries TRBV4-1 and TRBJ1-1, with D possibly TRBD1 on 6 matching bases. Germline CDR1 MGHRA, CDR2 YSYEKL. V dropped 0 bases and J dropped 0 bases, with 11 bases sitting between them. The CDR3 has 16 residues. For the CDR3, the DNA is TGCGCCAGCAGCCAAGATAAGGGGGGATTGAACACTGAAGCTTTCTTT. Translated, it gives CASSQDKGGLNTEAFF.

The V call is TRBV20-1, the J call TRBJ2-3; D not certain. The CDR3 is 10 amino acids. Per the germline V gene, CDR1 is DFQATT and CDR2 is SNEGSKA (reference sequence). The ends were cut back, 5 bases at V and 6 bases at J, with 6 bases in the middle. The CDR3 reads CSAPADTQYF. CDR3 in DNA: TGCAGTGCTCCTGCCGATACGCAGTATTTT.

The rearrangement uses TRBV18 and TRBJ1-6; no clear D. Trimming stripped 1 base from V and 3 bases from J, with 4 bases between. From germline, CDR1 is KGHSH and CDR2 LQKENI. The CDR3 spans 14 residues. CDR3 amino acids: CASSPQGYNSPLHF. Here the CDR3 DNA reads TGTGCCAGCTCACCACAGGGCTATAATTCACCCCTCCACTTT.

The CDR3 loop reads CASGLGGTSRTTDTQYF. The CDR3 DNA sequence: TGTGCTAGTGGTTTGGGCGGGACTAGCAGGACCACAGATACGCAGTATTTT. V and J are TRBV12-5 and TRBJ2-3, with 9 bases matching TRBD2. V lost 1 base, J lost 2 bases, and 7 bases stayed unmatched. CDR3 size: 17 residues. Per germline, CDR1 LGHNT and CDR2 FRNRAP.

CDR3 protein: CASSDPGAGIGYEQYF. Here the CDR3 DNA reads TGTGCCAGCAGTGACCCCGGCGCAGGCATCGGGTACGAGCAGTACTTC. The chain employs TRBV6-1 and TRBJ2-7; D gene ambiguous. Germline values: CDR1 MNHNS, CDR2 SASEGT. This CDR3 comprises 16 residues. V was cut by 3 bases and J by 4 bases, with 19 bases left in between.

V and J are TRBV6-5 and TRBJ1-1; TRBD1 is a possible D gene (5 bases). V shed 8 bases and J shed 4 bases, with 17 bases lying between them. This CDR3 comprises 14 residues. The germline gives CDR1 MNHEY, CDR2 SVGAGI. Here the CDR3 reads CASYFQGFGTEAFF. The DNA of the CDR3 is TGTGCCAGCTATTTTCAGGGCTTTGGCACTGAAGCTTTCTTT.

The chain has TRBV21-1 and TRBJ1-2; the tabulated D call, TRBD1, remains unverified against the DNA. TRBV21-1 is reported as a pseudogene. The CDR3 contains 15 residues. The CDR3 coding sequence is TGTGCCAGCACCACAATGGACAGGGGGGACTATGGCTACACCTTC. Its translation is CASTTMDRGDYGYTF.

For this clone: In the same sample, other DNA sequences code for this CDR3. This chain connects TRBV12-3 or TRBV12-4 to TRBJ1-1; D not resolved. Deletions cut 1 base from V and 1 base from J, with 4 bases between. The CDR3 is 13 residues long. The CDR3 DNA follows: TGTGCCAGCAGTTTAGGCGGGAACACTGAAGCTTTCTTT. Its protein product is CASSLGGNTEAFF.

This chain links TRBV6-5 with TRBJ1-1; no definite D call. The CDR3 is 16 residues long. Between the trimmed V and J ends, which lost 3 bases and 1 base, there was a span of 15 bases. The germline CDR1 and CDR2 sequences are MNHEY and SVGAGI. The CDR3 loop reads CASSYYLDPGNTEAFF. As DNA, the CDR3 is TGTGCCAGCAGTTATTATTTAGACCCTGGGAACACTGAAGCTTTCTTT.

V gene TRBV5-6 combines with J gene TRBJ2-7; D not certain. Deletions cut 4 bases from V and 3 bases from J, with 20 bases between. The CDR3 sequence is 16 residues long. CDR1 and CDR2 from the germline V gene are SGHDT and YYEEEE. The CDR3 sequence: CASSPTLARNVYEQYF. The CDR3 DNA reads TGTGCCAGCAGCCCAACGTTGGCTAGAAACGTCTACGAGCAGTACTTC.

This chain links TRBV12-3 or TRBV12-4 with TRBJ1-3, with D maybe TRBD1 (6 bases). The CDR3 is 13 amino acids. The germline V and J ends were trimmed by 7 bases and 2 bases, with 9 bases remaining between them. The CDR3 protein is CASIEGAGNTIYF. The CDR3 DNA reads TGTGCCAGCATTGAGGGGGCTGGAAACACCATATATTTT.

V usage is TRBV7-6 and J usage is TRBJ2-1; 7 bases line up with TRBD1. CDR3 length: 17 amino acids. The V and J ends lost 5 bases and 7 bases, in that order; junction bases with no gene match: 17. CDR1 is SGHVS, CDR2 FNYEAQ, per germline. CDR3 DNA: TGTGCCAGCAGCCTCGACTGGACAGGATGGTGGTCGAATGAGCAGTTCTTC. Translation gives CASSLDWTGWWSNEQFF.

The CDR3 loop reads CATSRDTGGRQFF. The CDR3 nucleotides are TGTGCCACCAGCAGGGACACGGGGGGGCGTCAGTTCTTC. The chain uses TRBV15 and TRBJ2-1, with 8 bases identical to TRBD2. From germline, CDR1 is LNHNV and CDR2 YYDKDF (reference sequence). The CDR3 contains 13 residues. V shed 3 bases, J shed 13 bases, and the junction held 8 bases outside the gene matches.

The J gene is TRBJ1-4, the V gene TRBV28; 9 positions match TRBD1. From germline, CDR1 is MDHEN and CDR2 SYDVKM. V trimming: 6 bases; J trimming: 8 bases; junction bases outside the gene matches: 4. This CDR3 is 13 amino acids long. The CDR3 coding sequence is TGTGCCAGCAGAGGACAGGGGAAGGAAAAACTGTTTTTT. Protein sequence: CASRGQGKEKLFF.

V usage is TRBV19 and J usage is TRBJ2-5, with TRBD1 matching 8 bases. Germline assignment: CDR1 LNHDA and CDR2 SQIVND (reference sequence). The CDR3 has 14 amino acids. Trimming at V came to 5 bases and at J to 5 bases, leaving 7 bases not matched to a gene. In nucleotides, the CDR3 is TGTGCCAGTAGTCCCCAGGGGGCGCGGGAGACCCAGTACTTC. Translated, it gives CASSPQGARETQYF.